A selection of T cell receptor beta chains follows, all from one sample in a study of CD8+ T cells in alopecia areata. Generated by immunoSEQ multiplex PCR, the TCRdb table keeps only in-frame clones and is missing some. The sample shows approximately 160,000 clones, 60% to 75% of them seen only once. Sample: CD4+ T cells sorted from blood, taken at week 24, from a patient treated with tofacitinib. These TCRs come from a human donor with alopecia areata. CDR3s include the opening cysteine and the closing phenylalanine or tryptophan. A D gene is named only where the DNA matches it firmly. Only some rows state a clone size, as once, few, many or a class for expanded clones.

NA,TRBD1,TRBJ2-3,TRBV10-3,CAINDGTGFSTQYF,TGTGCCATCAACGACGGGACAGGGTTTTCAACGCAGTATTTT
NA,NA,TRBJ1-5,TRBV19,CASSIQSGNQPQHF,TGTGCCAGTAGTATTCAGTCGGGGAATCAGCCCCAGCATTTT
many,NA,TRBJ2-3,TRBV7-9,CASSLRREDTQYF,TGTGCCAGCAGCTTAAGAAGGGAAGATACGCAGTATTTT
NA,NA,TRBJ1-2,TRBV7-2,CASSLGQGEYGYTF,TGTGCCAGCAGCTTAGGCCAAGGGGAGTATGGCTACACCTTC
NA,TRBD2,TRBJ2-7,TRBV11-2,CASSWTSGYEQYF,TGTGCCAGCAGCTGGACTAGCGGCTACGAGCAGTACTTC
NA,NA,TRBJ2-7,TRBV15,CATSGLSGDSYEQYF,TGTGCCACCAGCGGGTTGTCAGGGGACTCCTACGAGCAGTACTTC
NA,NA,TRBJ2-1,TRBV2,CATSGSYNEQFF,TGTGCCACCTCCGGGTCCTACAATGAGCAGTTCTTC
NA,NA,TRBJ2-7,TRBV5-6,CASSGGPAYEQYF,TGTGCCAGCAGCGGGGGACCCGCCTACGAGCAGTACTTC
NA,TRBD1,TRBJ1-2,TRBV7-3,CASSRGQGYGYTF,TGTGCCAGCAGCCGAGGACAGGGCTATGGCTACACCTTC
few,TRBD1,TRBJ1-1,TRBV29-1,CSVANRGGTEAFF,TGCAGCGTTGCAAACAGGGGGGGGACTGAAGCTTTCTTT
few,NA,TRBJ1-2,TRBV5-1,CASSLTTTANYGYTF,TGCGCCAGCAGCTTGACGACGACGGCTAACTATGGCTACACCTTC
many,NA,TRBJ2-6,TRBV7-9,CASSLGLGSGANVLTF,TGTGCCAGCAGCTTAGGTCTGGGGTCTGGGGCCAACGTCCTGACTTTC
NA,NA,TRBJ1-2,TRBV7-2,CASSLGTFNGYTF,TGTGCCAGCAGCCTCGGGACATTTAATGGCTACACCTTC
NA,NA,TRBJ2-6,TRBV6-1,CASSESSGANVLTF,TGTGCCAGCAGTGAGAGCTCTGGGGCCAACGTCCTGACTTTC
NA,NA,TRBJ1-4,TRBV6-8,CASSYSRATNEKLFF,TGTGCCAGCAGTTACTCGAGGGCAACTAATGAAAAACTGTTTTTT
NA,NA,TRBJ2-7,TRBV29-1,CSVGARANAEQYF,TGCAGCGTTGGTGCCAGGGCAAACGCCGAGCAGTACTTC
few,TRBD1,TRBJ1-1,TRBV29-1,CSVAGTGGGRPEAFF,TGCAGCGTCGCCGGGACAGGGGGCGGAAGACCTGAAGCTTTCTTT
NA,NA,TRBJ1-3,TRBV29-1,CSVEIPEGGNTIYF,TGCAGCGTTGAAATCCCGGAGGGCGGCAACACCATATATTTT
NA,NA,TRBJ1-1,TRBV30,CAWGRRVEVLGTEAFF,TGTGCCTGGGGGAGGAGGGTGGAGGTCCTAGGGACTGAAGCTTTCTTT
few,NA,TRBJ2-3,TRBV30,CAWSVSDTQYF,TGTGCCTGGAGTGTGTCAGATACGCAGTATTTT
NA,NA,TRBJ2-5,TRBV5-1,CASSLRVVETQYF,TGCGCCAGCAGCTTGCGTGTGGTGGAGACCCAGTACTTC
NA,NA,TRBJ1-6,TRBV5-6,CASSPTTGKSPLHF,TGTGCCAGCAGCCCGACTACAGGGAAATCACCCCTCCACTTT
once,NA,TRBJ2-1,TRBV18,CASSPRPADEQFF,TGTGCCAGCTCACCACGGCCCGCGGATGAGCAGTTCTTC
NA,NA,TRBJ1-6,TRBV10-3,CAISESERSPLHF,TGTGCCATCAGTGAGTCGGAGAGGTCACCCCTCCACTTT
few,NA,TRBJ2-7,TRBV19,CASSVRDNYEQYF,TGTGCCAGTAGTGTTCGGGACAACTACGAGCAGTACTTC
NA,NA,TRBJ2-7,TRBV27,CASSLAGEQYF,TGTGCCAGCAGTTTGGCCGGGGAGCAGTACTTC
NA,TRBD2,TRBJ2-3,TRBV11-2,CASSPRRTSGGQTDTQYF,TGTGCCAGCAGCCCTAGACGGACTAGCGGGGGGCAAACAGATACGCAGTATTTT
NA,NA,TRBJ2-6,TRBV29-1,CSVDVGRVRSGANVLTF,TGCAGCGTTGACGTGGGCAGGGTGAGATCTGGGGCCAACGTCCTGACTTTC
NA,NA,TRBJ1-5,TRBV5-1,CASSKDGESNQPQHF,TGCGCCAGCAGTAAGGACGGGGAGAGCAATCAGCCCCAGCATTTT
NA,TRBD1,TRBJ1-5,TRBV2,CASKETGNQPQHF,TGTGCCAGCAAAGAGACAGGGAATCAGCCCCAGCATTTT
NA,NA,TRBJ1-1,TRBV29-1,CSVDSFVGNTEAFF,TGCAGCGTTGACAGTTTCGTCGGTAACACTGAAGCTTTCTTT
few,NA,TRBJ1-1,TRBV4-2,CASSQDPKVAGRNEAFF,TGTGCCAGCAGCCAAGATCCCAAAGTAGCAGGGAGGAATGAAGCTTTCTTT
NA,NA,TRBJ2-3,TRBV29-1,CSVAGVDTQYF,TGCAGCGTTGCTGGGGTAGATACGCAGTATTTT
NA,TRBD1,TRBJ1-5,TRBV6-1,CASSEVGQGTPQHF,TGTGCCAGCAGTGAAGTGGGACAGGGGACGCCCCAGCATTTT
once,NA,TRBJ2-6,TRBV21-1,CASSKAETIKNSGANVLTF,TGTGCCAGCAGCAAAGCTGAGACCATTAAAAACTCTGGGGCCAACGTCCTGACTTTC
NA,TRBD1,TRBJ1-6,TRBV7-9,CASSFATGENSPLHF,TGTGCCAGCAGCTTCGCGACAGGGGAGAATTCACCCCTCCACTTT
NA,TRBD2,TRBJ2-5,TRBV5-1,CASSLVLAGPAGETQYF,TGCGCCAGCAGCTTGGTCCTAGCGGGGCCTGCGGGGGAGACCCAGTACTTC
few,TRBD1,TRBJ1-2,TRBV11-2,CASSSPGGRGYGYTF,TGTGCCAGCAGCTCACCAGGGGGCCGCGGCTATGGCTACACCTTC
NA,TRBD2,TRBJ2-1,TRBV27,CASSLSILLAERGEQFF,TGTGCCAGCAGTTTATCGATTCTACTAGCGGAGAGGGGTGAGCAGTTCTTC
NA,NA,TRBJ2-3,TRBV5-1,CASSFRVSTDTQYF,TGCGCCAGCAGCTTCAGGGTTAGCACAGATACGCAGTATTTT
NA,TRBD2,TRBJ2-2,TRBV30,CAWSKASGTGELFF,TGTGCCTGGAGTAAGGCTAGCGGGACCGGGGAGCTGTTTTTT
few,NA,TRBJ2-3,TRBV4-1,CASSQEYSTDTQYF,TGCGCCAGCAGCCAAGAATACAGCACAGATACGCAGTATTTT
NA,NA,TRBJ2-5,TRBV5-1,CASSLVGDQETQYF,TGCGCCAGCAGCTTGGTGGGAGATCAAGAGACCCAGTACTTC
NA,NA,TRBJ1-1,TRBV5-1,CASSLKLRDTEAFF,TGCGCCAGCAGTTTAAAACTCCGGGACACTGAAGCTTTCTTT
NA,TRBD1,TRBJ1-6,TRBV12-5,CASALGQGNSPLHF,TGTGCTAGTGCCCTGGGACAGGGGAATTCACCCCTCCACTTT
NA,NA,TRBJ1-1,TRBV5-1,CASSSDSTLTEAFF,TGCGCCAGCAGCTCGGACAGTACTCTCACTGAAGCTTTCTTT
few,NA,TRBJ2-5,TRBV29-1,CSIRGIRGRGFQETQYF,TGCAGCATTCGAGGAATTCGGGGCAGAGGATTTCAAGAGACCCAGTACTTC
NA,TRBD2,TRBJ2-7,TRBV6-5,CASSYGTSGEQYF,TGTGCCAGCAGTTATGGGACTAGCGGCGAGCAGTACTTC